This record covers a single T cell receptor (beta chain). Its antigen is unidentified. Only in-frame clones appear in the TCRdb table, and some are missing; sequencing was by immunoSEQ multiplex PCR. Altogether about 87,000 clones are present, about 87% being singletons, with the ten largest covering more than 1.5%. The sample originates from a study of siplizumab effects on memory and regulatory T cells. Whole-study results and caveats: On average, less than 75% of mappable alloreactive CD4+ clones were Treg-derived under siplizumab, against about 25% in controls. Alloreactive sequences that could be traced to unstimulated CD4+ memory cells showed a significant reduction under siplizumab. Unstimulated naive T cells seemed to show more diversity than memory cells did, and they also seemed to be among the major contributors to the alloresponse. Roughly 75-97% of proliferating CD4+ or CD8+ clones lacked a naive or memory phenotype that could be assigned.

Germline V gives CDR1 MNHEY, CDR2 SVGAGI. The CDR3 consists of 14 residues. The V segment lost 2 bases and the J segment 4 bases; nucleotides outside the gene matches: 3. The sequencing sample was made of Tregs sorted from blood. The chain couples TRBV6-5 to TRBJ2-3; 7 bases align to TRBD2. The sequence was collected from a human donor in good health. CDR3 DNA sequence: TGTGCCAGCAGTTACGGGGGGGGAGCAGATACGCAGTATTTT. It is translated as CASSYGGGADTQYF.